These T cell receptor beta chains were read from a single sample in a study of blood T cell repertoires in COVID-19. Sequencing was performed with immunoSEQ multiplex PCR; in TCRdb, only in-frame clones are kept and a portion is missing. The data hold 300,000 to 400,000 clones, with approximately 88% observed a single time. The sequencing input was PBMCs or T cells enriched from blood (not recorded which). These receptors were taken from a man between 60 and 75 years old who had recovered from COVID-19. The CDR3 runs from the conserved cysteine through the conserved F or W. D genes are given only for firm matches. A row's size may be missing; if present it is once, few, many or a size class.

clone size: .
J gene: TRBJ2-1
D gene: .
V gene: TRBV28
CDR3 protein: CASSLGLGRDNEQFF
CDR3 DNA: TGTGCCAGCAGTTTAGGGCTAGGGCGGGACAATGAGCAGTTCTTC

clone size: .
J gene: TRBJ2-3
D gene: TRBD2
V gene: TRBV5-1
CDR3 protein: CASSLLAISTDTQYF
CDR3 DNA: TGCGCCAGCAGCTTACTAGCGATCAGCACAGATACGCAGTATTTT

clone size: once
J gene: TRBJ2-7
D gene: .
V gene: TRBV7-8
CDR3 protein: CASSLGGQDYEQYF
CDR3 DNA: TGTGCCAGCAGCTTAGGGGGGCAGGACTACGAGCAGTACTTC

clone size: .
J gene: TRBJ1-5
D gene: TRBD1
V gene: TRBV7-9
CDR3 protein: CASSSDPGQGPRPQHF
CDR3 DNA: TGTGCCAGCAGCTCAGATCCGGGACAGGGTCCAAGGCCCCAGCATTTT

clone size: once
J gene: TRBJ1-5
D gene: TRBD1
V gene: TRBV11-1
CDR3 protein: CASSDRGANQPQHF
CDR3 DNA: TGTGCCAGCAGTGACAGGGGTGCCAATCAGCCCCAGCATTTT

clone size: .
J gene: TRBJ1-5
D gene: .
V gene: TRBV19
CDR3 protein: CASSIFVSGNQPQHF
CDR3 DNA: TGTGCCAGTAGTATCTTTGTTTCAGGCAATCAGCCCCAGCATTTT

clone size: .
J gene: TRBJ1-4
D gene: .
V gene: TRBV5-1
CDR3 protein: CASSLARVGEKLFF
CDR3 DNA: TGCGCCAGCAGCTTGGCCAGGGTCGGAGAAAAACTGTTTTTT

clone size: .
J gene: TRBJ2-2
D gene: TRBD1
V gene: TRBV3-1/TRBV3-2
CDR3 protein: CASSQGWRTGSGELFF
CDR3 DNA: TGTGCCAGCAGCCAAGGTTGGAGGACAGGGAGCGGGGAGCTGTTTTTT

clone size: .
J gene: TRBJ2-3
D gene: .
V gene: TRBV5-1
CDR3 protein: CASSFSGDISTDTQYF
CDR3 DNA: TGCGCCAGCAGCTTTTCAGGGGACATTAGCACAGATACGCAGTATTTT

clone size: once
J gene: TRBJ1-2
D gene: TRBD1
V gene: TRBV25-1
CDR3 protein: CASSEFTGGGYTF
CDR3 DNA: TGTGCCAGCAGTGAATTCACAGGGGGCGGCTACACCTTC

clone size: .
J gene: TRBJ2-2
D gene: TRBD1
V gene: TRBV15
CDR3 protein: CATSSDRAGLIGELFF
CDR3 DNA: TGTGCCACCAGCAGTGACAGGGCGGGTTTAATCGGGGAGCTGTTTTTT

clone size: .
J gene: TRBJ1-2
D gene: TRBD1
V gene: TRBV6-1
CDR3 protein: CASSETGASSIYGYTF
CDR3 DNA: TGTGCCAGCAGTGAAACAGGGGCATCGTCAATCTATGGCTACACCTTC

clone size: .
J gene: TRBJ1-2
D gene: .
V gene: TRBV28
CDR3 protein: CAASRQGYGYTF
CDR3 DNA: TGTGCCGCCAGTAGGCAGGGATATGGCTACACCTTC

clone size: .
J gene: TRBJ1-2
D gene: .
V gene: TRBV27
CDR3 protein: CASSTGTGVRDGYTF
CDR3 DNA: TGTGCCAGCAGTACCGGGACGGGAGTCCGGGATGGCTACACCTTC

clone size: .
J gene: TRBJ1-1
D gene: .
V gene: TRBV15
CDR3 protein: CATSREYGEMNTEAFF
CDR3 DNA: TGTGCCACCAGCAGAGAGTACGGGGAGATGAACACTGAAGCTTTCTTT

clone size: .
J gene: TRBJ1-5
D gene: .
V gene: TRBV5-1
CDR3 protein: CASSSAAGNQPQHF
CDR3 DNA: TGCGCCAGCAGCTCGGCGGCGGGAAATCAGCCCCAGCATTTT

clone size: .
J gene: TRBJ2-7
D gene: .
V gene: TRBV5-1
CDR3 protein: CASSLYLAPREQYF
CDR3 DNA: TGCGCCAGCAGCTTGTACCTAGCCCCTCGGGAGCAGTACTTC

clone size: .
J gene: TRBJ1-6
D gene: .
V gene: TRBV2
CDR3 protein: CASSVQGRDSPLHF
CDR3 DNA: TGTGCCAGCAGTGTACAGGGACGGGATTCACCCCTCCACTTT

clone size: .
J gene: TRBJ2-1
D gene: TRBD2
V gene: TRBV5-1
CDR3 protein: CASSQTSGSYNEQFF
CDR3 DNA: TGCGCCAGCAGCCAGACTAGCGGGAGTTACAATGAGCAGTTCTTC

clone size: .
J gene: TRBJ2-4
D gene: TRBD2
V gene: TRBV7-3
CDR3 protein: CASSRTSSNIQYF
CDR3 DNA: TGTGCCAGCAGCCGGACTAGCAGCAACATTCAGTACTTC

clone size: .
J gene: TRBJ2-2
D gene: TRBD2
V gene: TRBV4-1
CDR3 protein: CASSQGAGGPGTGELFF
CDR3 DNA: TGCGCCAGCAGCCAAGGGGCGGGAGGGCCGGGCACCGGGGAGCTGTTTTTT

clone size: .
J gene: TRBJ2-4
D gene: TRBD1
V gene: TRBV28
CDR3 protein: CASRRQGADIQYF
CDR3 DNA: TGTGCCAGCCGCCGACAGGGGGCTGACATTCAGTACTTC

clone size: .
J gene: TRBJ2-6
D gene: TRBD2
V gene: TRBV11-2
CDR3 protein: CASTPLAGAGANVLTF
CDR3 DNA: TGTGCCAGCACCCCCCTAGCGGGAGCTGGGGCCAACGTCCTGACTTTC

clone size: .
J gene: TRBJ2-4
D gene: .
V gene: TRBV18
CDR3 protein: CASSTGTVIAKNIQYF
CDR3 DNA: TGTGCCAGCTCAACCGGGACTGTGATAGCCAAAAACATTCAGTACTTC

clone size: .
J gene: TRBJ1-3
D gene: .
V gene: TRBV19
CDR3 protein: CASSLPGGSEGNTIYF
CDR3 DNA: TGTGCCAGTAGTCTTCCCGGGGGATCGGAAGGAAACACCATATATTTT

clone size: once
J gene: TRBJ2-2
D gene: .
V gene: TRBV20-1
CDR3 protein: CSASGRINTGELFF
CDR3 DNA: TGCAGTGCGAGTGGGCGGATAAACACCGGGGAGCTGTTTTTT

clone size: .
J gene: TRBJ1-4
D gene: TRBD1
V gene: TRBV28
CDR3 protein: CASSGGTVQKLFF
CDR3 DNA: TGTGCCAGCAGTGGGGGGACAGTACAAAAACTGTTTTTT

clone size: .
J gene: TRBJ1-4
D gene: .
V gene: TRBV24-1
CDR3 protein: CATSDCGQRLF
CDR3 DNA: TGTGCCACCAGTGATTGCGGACAGCGGCTTTTT

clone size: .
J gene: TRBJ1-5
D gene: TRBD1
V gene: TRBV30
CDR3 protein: CAWSRSGQGAWQPQHF
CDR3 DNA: TGTGCCTGGAGTCGGTCGGGACAGGGGGCTTGGCAGCCCCAGCATTTT

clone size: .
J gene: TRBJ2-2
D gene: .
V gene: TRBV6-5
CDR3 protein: CASSYMGARAGELFF
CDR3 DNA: TGTGCCAGCAGTTACATGGGGGCTAGGGCCGGGGAGCTGTTTTTT

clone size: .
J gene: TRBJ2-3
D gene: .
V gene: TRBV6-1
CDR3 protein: CASSEDVREGGDTQYF
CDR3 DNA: TGTGCCAGCAGTGAGGATGTGAGGGAGGGGGGGGATACGCAGTATTTT

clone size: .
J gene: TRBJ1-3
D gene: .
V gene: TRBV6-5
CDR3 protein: CASRKTGLWGNTIYF
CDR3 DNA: TGTGCCAGCAGAAAAACAGGGTTGTGGGGAAACACCATATATTTT

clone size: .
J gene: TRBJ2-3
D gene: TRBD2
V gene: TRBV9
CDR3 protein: CASSPAGLGPTDTQYF
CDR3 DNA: TGTGCCAGCAGCCCCGCCGGACTAGGGCCCACAGATACGCAGTATTTT

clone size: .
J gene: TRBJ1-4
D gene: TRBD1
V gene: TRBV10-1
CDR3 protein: CASSGRQGASNEKLFF
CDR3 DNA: TGCGCCAGCAGTGGGAGACAGGGGGCTTCTAATGAAAAACTGTTTTTT

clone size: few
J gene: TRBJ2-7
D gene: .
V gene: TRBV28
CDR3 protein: CASSSNYEQYF
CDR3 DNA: TGTGCCAGCAGTTCTAACTACGAGCAGTACTTC

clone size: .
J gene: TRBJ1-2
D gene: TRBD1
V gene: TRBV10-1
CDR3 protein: CASSGDRRYGYTF
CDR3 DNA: TGCGCCAGCAGCGGGGACAGGAGATATGGCTACACCTTC